These 28 T cell receptor beta chains came from one sample sequenced in a study of T cell responses to AZD1222 COVID-19 vaccine. Libraries were prepared by immunoSEQ multiplex PCR; TCRdb keeps only in-frame clonotypes and omits some of them. The sample has tens of thousands of clones, roughly 75% seen once. The material sequenced was peripheral blood, taken on day 0 of AZD1222 vaccination. Receptor source: an adult in good health.

This clone was counted once. The chain combines TRBV2 with TRBJ2-7; a weak D match, TRBD1 (6 bases). Between the trimmed V and J ends, which lost 11 bases and 0 bases, there was a span of 20 bases. CDR1 SNHLY and CDR2 FYNNEI come from the germline V gene. CDR3 length: 15 amino acids. The CDR3 is CASRIQGLPSYEQYF. The CDR3 nucleotides are TGTGCCTCCCGGATACAGGGCCTCCCCTCCTACGAGCAGTACTTC.

The gene calls are TRBV7-8 and TRBJ1-2, with 7 bases aligning to TRBD1. This CDR3 contains 16 residues. The germline CDR1 and CDR2 sequences are SGHVS and FQNEAQ. V lost 5 bases, J lost 3 bases, and 12 bases stayed unmatched. The CDR3 coding sequence is TGTGCCAGCAGCCCCGAACAGGGGTATATTGACTATGGCTACACCTTC. Translation gives CASSPEQGYIDYGYTF.

This chain links TRBV3-1 (or the pseudogene TRBV3-2) with TRBJ1-2, with D unclear. This CDR3 comprises 14 residues. Germline V CDR1 and CDR2: LGHDT, YNNKEL (reference sequence). Trimming took 0 bases from V and 8 from J, leaving 13 bases between them. The CDR3 region is CASSQDPGLGGYTF. The CDR3 nucleotides are TGTGCCAGCAGCCAAGATCCCGGCCTCGGAGGCTACACCTTC.

The chain recombines TRBV5-4 with TRBJ1-2; D ambiguous. CDR3 length: 14 residues. CDR1 is SGHNT, CDR2 YYREEE, per germline (reference sequence). Deletions cut 0 bases from V and 4 bases from J, with 10 bases between. CDR3 bases: TGTGCCAGCAGCTTGGAACAGAGATCCTATGGCTACACCTTC. This encodes CASSLEQRSYGYTF.

The rearrangement uses TRBV5-6 and TRBJ2-3; 10 nucleotides line up with TRBD1. J was trimmed by 1 base and V by 0 bases; bases with no gene match: 5. Germline CDR1 reads SGHDT; CDR2 reads YYEEEE. CDR3 length: 17 amino acids. The CDR3 loop is CASSLEVTGGGTDTQYF. CDR3 nucleotides: TGTGCCAGCAGCTTGGAGGTGACAGGGGGCGGCACAGATACGCAGTATTTT.

This chain uses TRBV18 with TRBJ2-7; TRBD1 matches at 7 bases. The CDR3 runs 15 residues. CDR1 is KGHSH and CDR2 is LQKENI in the germline V gene. Losses at the gene ends were 5 bases for V and 3 bases for J; bases not matched to a gene: 10. The CDR3 bases are TGTGCCAGCTCAGCAACTGAGGGGGCGAACTACGAGCAGTACTTC. It is translated as CASSATEGANYEQYF.

This chain links TRBV5-1 with TRBJ1-4, with 10 bases identical to TRBD1. J lost 0 bases, V lost 6 bases, and 8 bases had no gene match. The CDR3 has 17 amino acids. Germline-derived CDR1 and CDR2 are SGHRS and YFSETQ. The CDR3 region is CASNKGQGNPTNEKLFF. The CDR3 bases are TGCGCCAGCAATAAGGGACAGGGGAACCCAACTAATGAAAAACTGTTTTTT.

This clone was counted a single time. V is TRBV18 and J is TRBJ1-1; D might be TRBD1 (6 bases). CDR3 length: 14 residues. The germline V gene encodes CDR1 KGHSH and CDR2 LQKENI. With 4 bases removed from V and 6 bases from J, the gap between germline ends came to 15 bases. The CDR3 bases are TGTGCCAGCTCACGGGACATTATGTCGGCTGAAGCTTTCTTT. The encoded protein is CASSRDIMSAEAFF.

A few counts support this clone. The chain couples TRBV12-3 or TRBV12-4 to TRBJ1-1; weak D call: TRBD1 (5 bases). V was shortened by 3 bases and J by 4 bases, with 9 bases between the two germline ends. This CDR3 has 13 residues. The CDR3 loop is CASSFKGRTEAFF. The DNA for the CDR3 is TGTGCCAGCAGTTTTAAGGGACGCACTGAAGCTTTCTTT.

This clone has a handful of counts. The chain uses TRBV7-8 and TRBJ2-2; D unclear. Germline V CDR1 and CDR2: SGHVS, FQNEAQ. CDR3 length equals 12 residues. Trimming left V 5 bases short and J 4 bases short, with 5 bases between. CDR3 sequence reads: CASSPLTGELFF. In nucleotides, the CDR3 is TGTGCCAGCAGCCCGCTCACCGGGGAGCTGTTTTTT.

The CDR3 loop reads CASSSPGQVNQPQHF. CDR3 nucleotides: TGTGCCAGCAGTTCCCCCGGACAGGTCAATCAGCCCCAGCATTTT. J is TRBJ1-5 and V is TRBV28; 7 bases fit TRBD1. Germline CDR1 MDHEN, CDR2 SYDVKM. After removal of 4 bases from V and 3 bases from J, the junction contained 6 bases not matched to a gene. There are 15 residues in the CDR3. Using reference TRBV28 and TRBJ1-5 for the parts outside the CDR3, the full variable domain is DVKVTQSSRYLVKRTGEKVFLECVQDMDHENMFWYRQDPGLGLRLIYFSYDVKMKEKGDIPEGYSVSREKKERFSLILESASTNQTSMYLCASSSPGQVNQPQHFGDGTRLSIL.

This clone was recorded a few times. V is TRBV9 and J is TRBJ2-2; no definite D call. CDR1 is SGDLS and CDR2 is YYNGEE in the germline V gene. V was trimmed by 2 bases and J by 0 bases, leaving 11 bases between them. This CDR3 is built from 16 residues. The CDR3 reads CASSVDYGTNTGELFF. CDR3 nucleotide sequence: TGTGCCAGCAGCGTTGATTACGGAACGAACACCGGGGAGCTGTTTTTT.

V is TRBV24-1 and J is TRBJ1-1; unclear D gene. CDR3 length: 13 amino acids. With 8 bases removed from V and 0 bases from J, the gap between germline ends came to 9 bases. The germline V gene has CDR1 KGHDR and CDR2 SFDVKD. The CDR3 DNA sequence: TGTGCCACCACCGATAGGATGAACACTGAAGCTTTCTTT. Its protein product is CATTDRMNTEAFF.

The J gene is TRBJ2-5, the V gene TRBV5-1; D is possibly TRBD2 (6 bases). Trimming shortened V by 0 bases and J by 1 base, and 10 bases separated the two germline ends. The CDR3 is 15 residues long. The germline CDR1 and CDR2 sequences are SGHRS and YFSETQ. The CDR3 is CASSLERGTQETQYF. CDR3 bases: TGCGCCAGCAGCTTGGAACGGGGGACCCAAGAGACCCAGTACTTC.

V is TRBV10-1 and J is TRBJ2-1; TRBD2 matches 7 bases. The CDR3 is 13 amino acids. Germline lookup yields CDR1 WNHNN and CDR2 SYGVQD (reference sequence). V lost 8 bases and J lost 8; bases outside the gene matches: 9. The CDR3 DNA sequence: TGCGCCAGCCAAGATGGGGGGAGGGATGAGCAGTTCTTC. Encoded protein: CASQDGGRDEQFF.

The chain is built from TRBV18 and TRBJ2-1; 7 positions agree with TRBD2. CDR3 length: 16 amino acids. V dropped 4 bases and J dropped 3; count of bases not matched to a gene: 9. CDR1 KGHSH and CDR2 LQKENI come from the germline V gene. CDR3 sequence reads: CASSRSGSSGYNEQFF. The CDR3, as DNA: TGTGCCAGCTCACGCTCGGGTTCTAGCGGCTACAATGAGCAGTTCTTC.

The CDR3 sequence is CASSLDGSPLHF. CDR3 DNA sequence: TGTGCCAGCAGCTTGGATGGCAGTCCCCTCCACTTT. The chain couples TRBV5-5 to TRBJ1-6; D remains ambiguous. CDR1 is SGHKS, CDR2 YYEKEE, per germline (reference sequence). The CDR3 runs 12 residues. Trimming took off 0 bases at V and 13 bases at J, with 8 bases between the two ends.

The chain recombines TRBV28 with TRBJ1-4, with unresolved D. Trimming shortened V by 7 bases and J by 2 bases, and 14 bases separated the two germline ends. The CDR3 length is 15 residues. Germline V gene lookup returns CDR1 MDHEN and CDR2 SYDVKM. The CDR3 sequence is CASTPGSETNEKLFF. CDR3 coding DNA: TGTGCCAGCACCCCGGGGTCTGAGACTAATGAAAAACTGTTTTTT. Supplemented by reference TRBV28 and TRBJ1-4, the full variable domain reads DVKVTQSSRYLVKRTGEKVFLECVQDMDHENMFWYRQDPGLGLRLIYFSYDVKMKEKGDIPEGYSVSREKKERFSLILESASTNQTSMYLCASTPGSETNEKLFFGSGTQLSVL.

This chain uses TRBV12-3 or TRBV12-4 with TRBJ2-5; D unresolved. The CDR3 has 13 residues. V lost 1 base, J lost 5 bases, and 8 bases lay in between. The DNA of the CDR3 is TGTGCCAGCAGTTTAGGGTTAGTGGAGACCCAGTACTTC. Amino acid sequence: CASSLGLVETQYF.

The chain employs TRBV7-8 and TRBJ2-5, with D possibly being TRBD2 (6 bases). V lost 2 bases and J 7 bases, leaving 14 bases between the germline ends. This CDR3 has 14 residues. Germline V gene sequence: CDR1 SGHVS, CDR2 FQNEAQ. The CDR3 coding sequence is TGTGCCAGCAGCTTACATCGCGGGGCAGGGACCCAGTACTTC. This translates into CASSLHRGAGTQYF.

This clone was seen only once. The chain combines TRBV10-3 with TRBJ1-6; perhaps TRBD1 as D (5 bases). Germline V gene data show CDR1 as ENHRY and CDR2 as SYGVKD. The CDR3 has 15 residues. V lost 0 bases, J lost 4 bases, and 7 bases lay in between. CDR3 region: CAISESGGYNSPLHF. The CDR3 nucleotides read TGTGCCATCAGTGAGTCTGGGGGTTATAATTCACCCCTCCACTTT.

The gene calls are TRBV9 and TRBJ1-2; no firm D call. Germline CDR1 is SGDLS and CDR2 is YYNGEE. The CDR3 spans 14 residues. V was pared by 2 bases and J by 2 bases, with 10 bases between. The CDR3: CASSVGIGNYGYTF. CDR3 sequence (DNA): TGTGCCAGCAGCGTGGGGATTGGGAACTATGGCTACACCTTC.

The V gene is TRBV6-5, the J gene TRBJ2-4, with 9 positions matching TRBD1. Germline V gene data show CDR1 as MNHEY and CDR2 as SVGAGI. The CDR3 runs to 16 residues. The trim removed 0 bases at V and 3 bases at J, leaving 3 bases unmatched. The CDR3 DNA is TGTGCCAGCAGTTACTCGGCGGGACAGGGCAAAAACATTCAGTACTTC. Protein product: CASSYSAGQGKNIQYF.

The rearrangement uses TRBV3-1 (or the pseudogene TRBV3-2) and TRBJ2-6; D might be TRBD1 (6 bases). CDR3 length: 16 residues. The germline CDR1 and CDR2 sequences are LGHDT and YNNKEL (reference sequence). V was pared by 4 bases and J by 0 bases, with 10 bases between. The CDR3 region is CASSRLQGSGANVLTF. For the CDR3, the DNA is TGTGCCAGCAGCCGACTACAGGGCTCTGGGGCCAACGTCCTGACTTTC.

CDR3: CASSSLAGGPDTQYF. In DNA, the CDR3 is TGTGCCAGCAGCTCCCTAGCGGGGGGGCCAGATACGCAGTATTTT. The chain carries TRBV7-6 and TRBJ2-3; 12 nucleotides match TRBD2. CDR1 and CDR2 from the germline V gene are SGHVS and FNYEAQ. This CDR3 is 15 amino acids long. Unmatched junction bases numbered 3, after V lost 4 bases and J lost 4 bases.

V and J are TRBV6-1 and TRBJ1-5; D unclear. This CDR3 spans 16 amino acids. Between the trimmed V and J ends, which lost 0 bases and 3 bases, there was a span of 12 bases. CDR1 is MNHNS, CDR2 SASEGT, per germline. CDR3 sequence: CASSEAVGGVNQPQHF. CDR3 in DNA: TGTGCCAGCAGTGAAGCGGTCGGAGGTGTCAATCAGCCCCAGCATTTT.

The chain couples TRBV5-1 to TRBJ2-6; TRBD1 agrees at 8 bases. After removal of 3 bases from V and 0 bases from J, the junction contained 11 bases not matched to a gene. CDR3 length: 19 residues. Germline values: CDR1 SGHRS, CDR2 YFSETQ. CDR3 sequence (DNA): TGCGCCAGCAGCTGGGGTGACAGGGGTGGAAACTCTGGGGCCAACGTCCTGACTTTC. Its protein is CASSWGDRGGNSGANVLTF. The full variable domain, its missing parts supplied by reference TRBV5-1 and TRBJ2-6, is KAGVTQTPRYLIKTRGQQVTLSCSPISGHRSVSWYQQTPGQGLQFLFEYFSETQRNKGNFPGRFSGRQFSNSRSEMNVSTLELGDSALYLCASSWGDRGGNSGANVLTFGAGSRLTVL.

The rearrangement uses TRBV28 and TRBJ1-3; 7 bases match TRBD1. This CDR3 is built from 14 residues. Germline V gene sequence: CDR1 MDHEN, CDR2 SYDVKM. V lost 3 bases to trimming and J lost 8 bases; unmatched junction nucleotides: 7. The CDR3 coding sequence is TGTGCCAGCAGTTTGGGGTCAGGGGGACACACCATATATTTT. This encodes CASSLGSGGHTIYF.